Below, 16 T cell receptor beta chains from the same sample are listed, as sequenced in a study of graft-versus-host responses after intestinal transplantation. TCRdb keeps only in-frame clones here, not all; method: immunoSEQ multiplex PCR. The sample yields about 97,000 clones, 75% to 95% seen once. The input for sequencing was PBMCs, taken approximately 470 days after intestinal transplant. The receptors originated from a human patient who received an intestinal transplant, so some T cells may come from the graft donor.

The chain carries TRBV15 and TRBJ1-3; D is unclear. Germline CDR1 and CDR2: LNHNV and YYDKDF (reference sequence). Trimming removed 3 bases at V and 0 bases at J, with 9 bases between. This CDR3 is built from 15 residues. CDR3 bases: TGTGCCACCAGCAGCGGGCCACCCTCTGGAAACACCATATATTTT. Its translation is CATSSGPPSGNTIYF.

V and J are TRBV27 and TRBJ2-1, with 8 bases aligning to TRBD2. V dropped 5 bases and J dropped 5; count of bases not matched to a gene: 14. This CDR3 contains 17 residues. Germline CDR1 and CDR2: MNHEY and SMNVEV (reference sequence). The CDR3 protein is CASSSPLHGGVHNEQFF. The CDR3 bases are TGTGCCAGCAGTAGCCCCCTCCACGGGGGGGTGCACAATGAGCAGTTCTTC.

CDR3 sequence: CASKTQYEQFF. The CDR3 DNA sequence: TGTGCCAGCAAGACTCAATATGAGCAGTTCTTC. The chain recombines TRBV7-8 with TRBJ2-1; the D is unclear. Germline assignment: CDR1 SGHVS and CDR2 FQNEAQ. This CDR3 contains 11 residues. V lost 7 bases, J lost 8 bases, and 9 bases lay in between. Looking up the rest from reference TRBV7-8 and TRBJ2-1 gives the full variable domain: GAGVSQSPRYKVAKRGQDVALRCDPISGHVSLFWYQQALGQGPEFLTYFQNEAQLDKSGLPSDRFFAERPEGSVSTLKIQRTQQEDSAVYLCASKTQYEQFFGPGTRLTVL.

V and J are TRBV7-2 and TRBJ2-3, with 10 bases identical to TRBD2. J lost 3 bases, V lost 5 bases, and 5 bases had no gene match. The CDR3 consists of 15 residues. The germline CDR1 and CDR2 sequences are SGHTA and FQGNSA. The CDR3 region has the DNA TGTGCCAGCAGCACCCTAGCGGGGGCAACAGATACGCAGTATTTT. It specifies CASSTLAGATDTQYF.

V and J are TRBV7-2 and TRBJ1-4, with TRBD1 matching 7 bases. Germline-derived CDR1 and CDR2 are SGHTA and FQGNSA. The CDR3 covers 14 residues. V shed 5 bases, J shed 7 bases, and the junction held 7 bases outside the gene matches. The CDR3 bases are TGTGCCAGCAGCCCCCGGACAGGTCGTGAAAAACTGTTTTTT. It translates to CASSPRTGREKLFF. Complete variable domain (other parts from reference TRBV7-2 and TRBJ1-4): GAGVSQSPSNKVTEKGKDVELRCDPISGHTALYWYRQSLGQGLEFLIYFQGNSAPDKSGLPSDRFSAERTGGSVSTLTIQRTQQEDSAVYLCASSPRTGREKLFFGSGTQLSVL.

The chain is built from TRBV7-2 and TRBJ2-3, with 13 bases lining up with TRBD2. V shed 5 bases and J 9 bases; nucleotides not matched to a gene: 11. The CDR3 runs 16 residues. Germline V gene sequence: CDR1 SGHTA, CDR2 FQGNSA. CDR3 sequence reads: CASSLRTSGGRDTQYF. The CDR3 nucleotides read TGTGCCAGCAGCCTCCGGACTAGCGGGGGAAGGGACACGCAGTATTTT.

The V gene is TRBV5-4, the J gene TRBJ2-5; D remains unclear. V shed 0 bases and J shed 8 bases, with 5 bases lying between them. This CDR3 is 11 amino acids long. Germline lookup yields CDR1 SGHNT and CDR2 YYREEE (reference sequence). The CDR3 sequence is CASSLGSTQYF. CDR3 nucleotide sequence: TGTGCCAGCAGCTTGGGGTCCACCCAGTACTTC.

The rearrangement joins TRBV2 to TRBJ1-6, with D perhaps TRBD1 (6 bases). The CDR3 contains 18 residues. The germline V gene encodes CDR1 SNHLY and CDR2 FYNNEI. V lost 8 bases to trimming and J lost 0 bases, with 20 bases between them. Written as DNA, the CDR3 is TGTGCCAGCTTGGGGGGGCCTCCTGACAACTCCTATAATTCACCCCTCCACTTT. Encoded protein: CASLGGPPDNSYNSPLHF.

V gene TRBV6-1 combines with J gene TRBJ2-7, with D maybe TRBD2 (6 bases). The length of the CDR3 is 13 residues. Germline assignment: CDR1 MNHNS and CDR2 SASEGT. Trimming took off 2 bases at V and 13 bases at J, with 18 bases between the two ends. Written as DNA, the CDR3 is TGTGCCAGCAGTGAAATTTCCAGGGAGGAGCTTTACTTC. It is translated as CASSEISREELYF.

The CDR3 DNA follows: TGCGCCAGCAGCTTAGCAGGGGTTATGAACACTGAAGCTTTCTTT. Protein sequence: CASSLAGVMNTEAFF. The chain joins TRBV5-1 to TRBJ1-1; the D gene is possibly TRBD1 (6 bases). CDR3 length equals 15 residues. Germline CDR1 is SGHRS and CDR2 is YFSETQ. The V end lost 2 bases, the J end lost 0 bases, and 11 bases lay between the germline ends.

The CDR3 loop is CASSQPTSGLWTRAYNEQFF. The DNA of the CDR3 is TGCGCCAGCAGCCAACCAACCTCGGGGCTATGGACCCGAGCCTACAATGAGCAGTTCTTC. The chain is built from TRBV4-1 and TRBJ2-1, with D perhaps TRBD1 or TRBD2 (5 bases each). Trimming cost V 2 bases and J 2 bases, with 25 bases left between them. Germline CDR1 is MGHRA and CDR2 is YSYEKL. This CDR3 is 20 amino acids long.

V gene TRBV6-1 combines with J gene TRBJ1-6; a possible D gene is TRBD1 (5 bases). This CDR3 is 9 amino acids long. The germline V gene encodes CDR1 MNHNS and CDR2 SASEGT. The ends were cut back, 8 bases at V and 12 bases at J, with 5 bases in the middle. The CDR3 here is CASGGPLHF. DNA for the CDR3: TGTGCCAGCGGGGGACCCCTCCACTTT.

The chain carries TRBV7-9 and TRBJ2-1, with TRBD1 as a possible D gene (6 bases). The germline CDR1 and CDR2 sequences are SEHNR and FQNEAQ (reference sequence). Trimming cost V 5 bases and J 0 bases, with 14 bases left between them. The CDR3 runs 16 residues. CDR3 protein: CASSTLSGHSYNEQFF. As DNA, the CDR3 is TGTGCCAGCAGCACTCTTTCGGGACACTCCTACAATGAGCAGTTCTTC.

The chain's CDR3 is CSVGQTGFGTEAFF. CDR3 coding DNA: TGCAGCGTTGGCCAAACAGGGTTCGGCACTGAAGCTTTCTTT. The V call is TRBV29-1, the J call TRBJ1-1; maybe TRBD1 (6 bases). Per the germline V gene, CDR1 is SQVTM and CDR2 is ANQGSEA. This CDR3 spans 14 amino acids. V was pared by 4 bases and J by 4 bases, with 16 bases between.

The V gene is TRBV6-1, the J gene TRBJ1-6, with D unresolved. This CDR3 comprises 15 residues. V gave up 5 bases and J gave up 8 bases, with 16 bases separating them. Per germline, CDR1 MNHNS and CDR2 SASEGT. In DNA, the CDR3 is TGTGCCAGCAGTCGAACCTACGATTCCTATTCACCCCTCCACTTT. This codes for CASSRTYDSYSPLHF.

J is TRBJ1-2 and V is TRBV5-1; D unclear. There are 12 residues in the CDR3. Trimming pared 3 bases from V and 5 bases from J, leaving 8 bases between. Germline V gene sequence: CDR1 SGHRS, CDR2 YFSETQ. CDR3 DNA: TGCGCCAGCAGCTCAGAGCGTTATGGCTACACCTTC. Translated: CASSSERYGYTF.